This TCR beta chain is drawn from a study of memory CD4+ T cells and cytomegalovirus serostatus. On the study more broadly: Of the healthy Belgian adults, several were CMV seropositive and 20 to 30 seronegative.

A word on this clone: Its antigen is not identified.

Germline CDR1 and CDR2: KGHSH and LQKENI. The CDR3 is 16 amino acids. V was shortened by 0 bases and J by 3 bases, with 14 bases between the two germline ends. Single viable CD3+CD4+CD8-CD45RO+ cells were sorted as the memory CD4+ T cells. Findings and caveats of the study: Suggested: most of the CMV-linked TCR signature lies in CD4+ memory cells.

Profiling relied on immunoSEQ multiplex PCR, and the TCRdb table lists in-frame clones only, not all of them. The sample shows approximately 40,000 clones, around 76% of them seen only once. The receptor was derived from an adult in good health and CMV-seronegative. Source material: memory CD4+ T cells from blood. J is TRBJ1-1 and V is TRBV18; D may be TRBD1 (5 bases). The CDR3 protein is CASSPPGRNSDTEAFF. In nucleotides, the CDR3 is TGTGCCAGCTCACCACCGGGACGGAACTCCGACACTGAAGCTTTCTTT.